This T cell receptor beta chain emerged from a study of T cell changes during pregnancy in multiple sclerosis. Method: immunoSEQ multiplex PCR; TCRdb's copy keeps in-frame clones and lacks some. The sample has fewer than 85,000 clones; 85% to 95% are singletons. This CDR3 has 10 amino acids. The V and J ends lost 3 bases and 6 bases respectively, with 5 bases between them. CDR1 and CDR2 (germline): GTSNPN, SVGIG (reference sequence). The sequence was collected from a female donor with multiple sclerosis, enrolled in a pregnancy study. The sequencing here drew on peripheral blood, taken before pregnancy. The rearrangement links TRBV30 to TRBJ1-1; D is ambiguous. CDR3 loop: CAWSGAEAFF. CDR3 in DNA: TGTGCCTGGAGCGGGGCTGAAGCTTTCTTT.